A single sample gave rise to the 15 T cell receptor beta chains below, sequenced in a study of CD8 T cells in cerebrospinal fluid in Alzheimer's disease. TCRdb reprocessed the 10x single-cell sequencing reads, with one entry per CDR3 protein and no DNA. In total, the table holds 1,500 to 2,000 distinct CDR3 sequences. Sequencing was performed on cerebrospinal fluid. The receptors here all came from a human donor in good health.

In terms of frequency, this clonotype is medium-sized. The chain has TRBV12-3 or TRBV12-4 and TRBJ2-1; there is no DNA to check the TCRdb D call of TRBD1. The CDR3 contains 15 residues. The CDR3 spells CASSPGTGVYNEQFF.

The chain employs TRBV19 and TRBJ2-7; TCRdb names TRBD1, which stays unverified in the absence of DNA. In germline, CDR1 is LNHDA, CDR2 SQIVND (reference sequence). The CDR3 is 15 residues long. Here the CDR3 reads CASSIAGTGNYEQYF.

Its frequency marks this clonotype as medium-sized. CDR3 sequence reads: CASSSYRDTSTDTQYF. The chain uses TRBV13 and TRBJ2-3; TCRdb designates TRBD1, a call that cannot be tested without DNA. The CDR3 length is 16 residues. Germline lookup yields CDR1 PRHDT and CDR2 FYEKMQ (reference sequence).

Considering frequency, this clonotype is medium-sized. The chain has TRBV5-6 and TRBJ2-3; TCRdb picks TRBD2, but there is no DNA to check that call. The V gene's germline CDR1 is SGHDT and CDR2 YYEEEE. The CDR3 length is 14 residues. The CDR3 protein is CASSRAGFTDTQYF. Supplemented by reference TRBV5-6 and TRBJ2-3, the full variable domain reads DAGVTQSPTHLIKTRGQQVTLRCSPKSGHDTVSWYQQALGQGPQFIFQYYEEEERQRGNFPDRFSGHQFPNYSSELNVNALLLGDSALYLCASSRAGFTDTQYFGPGTRLTVL.

Its frequency marks this clonotype as medium-sized (0.01 to 0.1%). The chain employs TRBV29-1 and TRBJ1-5. Germline V lookup: CDR1 SQVTM, CDR2 ANQGSEA. This CDR3 is 13 amino acids long. The CDR3 sequence: CSVGVNSNQPQHF.

In terms of frequency, this clonotype is large (0.1 to 1%). The chain recombines TRBV4-1 with TRBJ2-7; as DNA is missing, the TRBD1 call by TCRdb cannot be tested. CDR3 length: 15 residues. Looked up from germline, CDR1 is MGHRA and CDR2 is YSYEKL. CDR3 region: CASSQDGRDDYEQYF.

This clonotype counts as medium-sized by frequency. This rearrangement joins TRBV5-1 to TRBJ2-3; TCRdb lists TRBD1, though no DNA is available to test this call. The CDR3 runs 14 residues. Looked up from germline, CDR1 is SGHRS and CDR2 is YFSETQ. The chain's CDR3 is CASTRGGSTDTQYF.

The chain has TRBV5-6 and TRBJ2-7; the TCRdb call, TRBD1, lacks DNA for checking. Per germline, CDR1 SGHDT and CDR2 YYEEEE. The CDR3 sequence is 13 residues long. CDR3 protein: CASSWTYSYEQYF.

This chain connects TRBV27 to TRBJ2-1. This CDR3 comprises 15 residues. Germline lookup yields CDR1 MNHEY and CDR2 SMNVEV (reference sequence). CDR3: CASSRSEGPYNEQFF.

Judged by frequency, this clonotype is medium-sized. The CDR3 protein is CASSRASGSIYEQYF. V usage is TRBV27 and J usage is TRBJ2-7; no DNA is available, so the TRBD2 call from TCRdb remains unchecked. Looked up from germline, CDR1 is MNHEY and CDR2 is SMNVEV (reference sequence). This CDR3 has 15 amino acids.

The chain has TRBV12-3 or TRBV12-4 and TRBJ2-1; TCRdb proposes TRBD1, but this gene call is untestable without DNA. This CDR3 has 14 amino acids. The CDR3 protein is CASSAAGGFNEQFF.

This clonotype ranks as medium-sized in terms of frequency. The chain recombines TRBV20-1 with TRBJ2-7; the TCRdb call, TRBD1, lacks DNA for checking. CDR3 length equals 13 residues. CDR1 DFQATT and CDR2 SNEGSKA come from the germline V gene (reference sequence). CDR3 loop: CSARGGAAYEQYF.

Judged by frequency, this clonotype is medium-sized. This rearrangement joins TRBV29-1 to TRBJ1-2. CDR1 is SQVTM and CDR2 is ANQGSEA in the germline V gene. This CDR3 has 14 amino acids. The CDR3 sequence is CSVSKGRANYGYTF.

In terms of frequency, this clonotype is medium-sized. The chain has TRBV30 and TRBJ1-1. Looked up from germline, CDR1 is GTSNPN and CDR2 is SVGIG (reference sequence). CDR3 length: 11 amino acids. CDR3 in amino acids: CAWSIPAAAFF.

This clonotype is identified as medium-sized from frequency. The CDR3 sequence is CASSQQSGLAGETQYF. The rearrangement links TRBV4-1 to TRBJ2-5; no DNA is available, so the TRBD2 call from TCRdb remains unchecked. This CDR3 spans 16 amino acids. Germline assignment: CDR1 MGHRA and CDR2 YSYEKL.